One and the same sample provided the 25 T cell receptor beta chains below, sequenced in a study of identical twins. From the 5' RACE reads, TCRdb called clonotypes with MiXCR, one entry per CDR3 protein. The profile covers 1.5 million to 2 million distinct CDR3 sequences, with around a third appearing a single time and 0.27% taken by the ten largest. Sequencing was done on a sample of cord blood. These receptors came from a newborn girl in good health.

This chain joins TRBV6-2 or TRBV6-3 and TRBJ2-4; no reliable D call. The DNA end is a closer match to TRBJ2-7, so the J assignment may be wrong. The CDR3 is made up of 14 amino acids. Germline CDR1 reads MNHEY; CDR2 reads SVGEGT. The CDR3 spells CASSGRDTAYEQYF. CDR3 DNA: TGTGCCAGCAGTGGGCGAGACACCGCCTACGAGCAGTACTTC.

This rearrangement joins TRBV6-1 to TRBJ2-1; 7 nucleotides line up with TRBD2. The CDR3 length is 15 residues. The V gene end was trimmed by 5 bases and the J gene end by 5 bases; junction bases not matched to a gene: 9. The germline V gene encodes CDR1 MNHNS and CDR2 SASEGT. Here the CDR3 DNA reads TGTGCCAGCAGTCTGTCCGGGACTAAACACAATGAGCAGTTCTTC. Amino acids: CASSLSGTKHNEQFF.

This clonotype was observed a few times. In DNA form, the CDR3 reads TGTGCCAGCAGCGTATTTATTTCTGGGGCCAACGTCCTGACTTTC. This sequence encodes CASSVFISGANVLTF. The chain has TRBV9 and TRBJ2-6; D gene uncertain. The CDR3 runs to 15 residues. Germline lookup yields CDR1 SGDLS and CDR2 YYNGEE. V lost 1 base to trimming and J lost 1 base, with 6 bases between them.

There are a few counts of this clonotype. The chain employs TRBV6-6 and TRBJ1-2; 9 bases align to TRBD1. Germline CDR1 MNHNY, CDR2 SVGAGI (reference sequence). The CDR3 loop spans 14 amino acids. Germline trimming cut 4 bases from V and 6 bases from J; bases unmatched to any gene: 6. CDR3 bases: TGTGCCAGCAGTTCCCTCGGGACAGGGCATGGCTACACCTTC. It specifies CASSSLGTGHGYTF.

The V gene is TRBV27, the J gene TRBJ1-5, with TRBD1 matching over 7 bases. V trimming: 3 bases; J trimming: 6 bases; junction bases outside the gene matches: 14. Germline CDR1 MNHEY, CDR2 SMNVEV (reference sequence). This CDR3 has 17 amino acids. CDR3 bases: TGTGCCAGCAGTTTGCGCCCAGGGGGGGTGGCTACTCAGCCCCAGCATTTT. Translated: CASSLRPGGVATQPQHF.

V gene TRBV12-5 combines with J gene TRBJ2-5, with D unclear. The germline CDR1 and CDR2 sequences are LGHNT and FRNRAP. The CDR3 loop spans 14 amino acids. V lost 4 bases and J 2 bases, leaving 11 bases between the germline ends. This CDR3 reads CASGSRPLQETQYF. In DNA form, the CDR3 reads TGTGCTAGTGGTTCGCGACCGCTACAAGAGACCCAGTACTTC.

There are many counts of this clonotype. The chain joins TRBV20-1 to TRBJ2-5, with TRBD1 as a possible D gene (6 bases). This CDR3 has 13 amino acids. Per the germline V gene, CDR1 is DFQATT and CDR2 is SNEGSKA (reference sequence). With 3 bases removed from V and 3 bases from J, the gap between germline ends came to 11 bases. The CDR3: CSASEGTKETQYF. The CDR3 bases are TGCAGTGCTAGCGAGGGGACAAAAGAGACCCAGTACTTC.

This clonotype has ten or more counts. The chain recombines TRBV10-3 with TRBJ2-5; 12 bases match TRBD2. The CDR3 loop spans 18 amino acids. The trim removed 6 bases at V and 4 bases at J, leaving 15 bases unmatched. The germline CDR1 and CDR2 sequences are ENHRY and SYGVKD. CDR3 DNA sequence: TGTGCCATCAGCCCGGGACTAGCGGGTCAGAGGTCTTCAGAGACCCAGTACTTC. Its protein is CAISPGLAGQRSSETQYF.

The sample holds many counts of this clonotype. The rearrangement uses TRBV25-1 and TRBJ1-2, with 7 bases that match TRBD1. J lost 8 bases, V lost 6 bases, and 12 bases had no gene match. Germline V gene data show CDR1 as MGHDK and CDR2 as SYGVNS. The CDR3 contains 14 residues. The CDR3, as DNA: TGTGCCAGCAGAACTTCACAGGGGAGACGAGGCTACACCTTC. It is translated as CASRTSQGRRGYTF.

Only a few counts were recorded for this clonotype. The chain links TRBV5-1 to TRBJ1-4, with D tentatively TRBD1 (5 bases). Trimming cost V 2 bases and J 8 bases, with 22 bases left between them. There are 17 residues in the CDR3. The germline V gene encodes CDR1 SGHRS and CDR2 YFSETQ. The CDR3 DNA is TGCGCCAGCAGCTTAGGAAGGGGAATCGGAGCGAGCGAAAAACTGTTTTTT. Amino acids: CASSLGRGIGASEKLFF.

The chain couples TRBV12-3 or TRBV12-4 to TRBJ2-1, with 9 positions matching TRBD1. The J segment lost 6 bases and the V segment lost 4 bases, leaving 7 bases of the junction unmatched. The CDR3 length is 15 residues. CDR3 amino acids: CASSSDRGWPNEQFF. The CDR3 DNA sequence: TGTGCCAGCAGTTCGGACAGGGGTTGGCCCAATGAGCAGTTCTTC.

The chain joins TRBV20-1 to TRBJ2-5, with D perhaps TRBD1 (6 bases). The CDR3 contains 18 residues. Trimming stripped 0 bases from V and 1 base from J, with 21 bases between. Germline assignment: CDR1 DFQATT and CDR2 SNEGSKA (reference sequence). This CDR3 reads CSARDGSGAPSSQETQYF. The CDR3 DNA sequence: TGCAGTGCTAGAGATGGGTCAGGGGCCCCTAGCTCCCAAGAGACCCAGTACTTC.

CDR3 coding DNA: TGTGCCAGCATGGGCTACCCGGGACAGAGTAACTATGGCTACACCTTC. The encoded protein is CASMGYPGQSNYGYTF. The chain recombines TRBV27 with TRBJ1-2; 7 bases agree with TRBD1. This CDR3 is built from 16 residues. Germline-derived CDR1 and CDR2 are MNHEY and SMNVEV (reference sequence). After removal of 7 bases from V and 1 base from J, the junction contained 12 bases not matched to a gene.

This clonotype was observed a handful of times. The chain has TRBV20-1 and TRBJ2-4; 11 bases fit TRBD2. This CDR3 has 20 amino acids. V shed 6 bases, J shed 0 bases, and the junction held 19 bases outside the gene matches. Looked up from germline, CDR1 is DFQATT and CDR2 is SNEGSKA (reference sequence). The CDR3 loop reads CSARPTSTSGDFLAKNIQYF. In DNA, the CDR3 is TGCAGTGCCCGCCCTACCTCGACTAGCGGGGACTTCCTAGCCAAAAACATTCAGTACTTC.

The chain is built from TRBV19 and TRBJ2-7; D is perhaps TRBD1 (5 bases). The V end lost 5 bases, the J end lost 0 bases, and 14 bases lay between the germline ends. Germline assignment: CDR1 LNHDA and CDR2 SQIVND (reference sequence). This CDR3 has 15 residues. CDR3 DNA sequence: TGTGCCAGTAGTCTAAGGACACTTAACTCCTACGAGCAGTACTTC. Amino acid sequence: CASSLRTLNSYEQYF.

The chain uses TRBV6-5 and TRBJ2-7, with TRBD2 identical over 10 bases. There are 15 residues in the CDR3. V trimming: 2 bases; J trimming: 6 bases; junction bases outside the gene matches: 7. Germline assignment: CDR1 MNHEY and CDR2 SVGAGI. The CDR3 spells CASSYPGTSAAEQYF. In DNA form, the CDR3 reads TGTGCCAGCAGTTACCCCGGGACTAGCGCGGCCGAGCAGTACTTC.

This clonotype was counted a few times. V and J are TRBV4-1 and TRBJ2-7, with D hard to call. Germline lookup yields CDR1 MGHRA and CDR2 YSYEKL. The V gene lost 1 base and the J gene lost 2 bases, with 9 bases spanning the gap. The CDR3 is 14 residues long. The CDR3: CASSQVIATYEQYF. DNA for the CDR3: TGCGCCAGCAGCCAAGTGATAGCCACCTACGAGCAGTACTTC.

This clonotype was seen only a few times. The genes are TRBV11-2 and TRBJ1-2; TRBD1 might be the D (5 bases). The V end lost 4 bases, the J end lost 7 bases, and 13 bases lay between the germline ends. Germline V lookup: CDR1 SGHAT, CDR2 FQNNGV. The CDR3 has 13 amino acids. In DNA form, the CDR3 reads TGTGCCAGCAGCTCGACTTTGAGGGGTGGCTACACCTTC. Its protein is CASSSTLRGGYTF. Looking up the rest from reference TRBV11-2 and TRBJ1-2 gives the full variable domain: EAGVAQSPRYKIIEKRQSVAFWCNPISGHATLYWYQQILGQGPKLLIQFQNNGVVDDSQLPKDRFSAERLKGVDSTLKIQPAKLEDSAVYLCASSSTLRGGYTFGSGTRLTVV.

On this clonotype itself: A much more abundant neighbour one base away suggests this may be a read error. This chain connects TRBV11-2 to TRBJ2-1, with 16 bases that match TRBD2. The length of the CDR3 is 17 residues. Germline CDR1 reads SGHAT; CDR2 reads FQNNGV. CDR3 DNA: TGTGCCAGCAGCTCGGGACTAGCGGGGGGGCCTATAAATGAGCAGTCCTTC. Translating it yields CASSSGLAGGPINEQSF.

This clonotype was seen at least ten times. This rearrangement joins TRBV25-1 to TRBJ2-7; the match to TRBD2 covers 12 bases. The germline V gene encodes CDR1 MGHDK and CDR2 SYGVNS. J was trimmed by 1 base and V by 9 bases; bases with no gene match: 4. CDR3 length equals 14 residues. The CDR3 DNA sequence: TGTGCCAGTCGCACTAGCGGGAGGTCCTACGAGCAGTACTTC. This gives the protein CASRTSGRSYEQYF.

The CDR3 spells CASSIPDWARNEQYF. CDR3 sequence (DNA): TGTGCCAGCAGTATCCCTGACTGGGCTAGGAATGAGCAGTACTTC. The chain recombines TRBV28 with TRBJ2-7; D is undetermined. CDR1 is MDHEN, CDR2 SYDVKM, per germline. V was clipped by 5 bases and J by 7 bases, with 21 bases between them. This CDR3 comprises 15 residues.

This chain links TRBV7-6 with TRBJ1-5; D is undetermined. Germline V gene lookup returns CDR1 SGHVS and CDR2 FNYEAQ. With 2 bases removed from V and 5 bases from J, the gap between germline ends came to 13 bases. This CDR3 region has 15 residues. For the CDR3, the DNA is TGTGCCAGCAGCTTAATCCCGGGCCCCGATCAGCCCCAGCATTTT. It translates to CASSLIPGPDQPQHF.

The sample holds many counts of this clonotype. The CDR3 DNA follows: TGCAGTGCTCTCAAGGCTGGGATTTCTGGAGAGACCCAGTACTTC. Protein product: CSALKAGISGETQYF. The chain links TRBV20-1 to TRBJ2-5; no firm D call. CDR1 is DFQATT, CDR2 SNEGSKA, per germline (reference sequence). This CDR3 region has 15 residues. V was shortened by 5 bases and J by 4 bases, with 20 bases between the two germline ends.

This clonotype was seen only a few times. The chain recombines TRBV3-1 with TRBJ2-3; the D gene is possibly TRBD2 (6 bases). Trimming cost V 0 bases and J 1 base, with 11 bases left between them. The CDR3 totals 16 residues. Per germline, CDR1 LGHDT and CDR2 YNNKEL (reference sequence). CDR3 region: CASSQEGGIGTDTQYF. In DNA form, the CDR3 reads TGTGCCAGCAGCCAAGAGGGAGGTATCGGCACAGATACGCAGTATTTT.

This chain joins TRBV7-2 and TRBJ2-5; tentatively, D is TRBD2 (6 bases). V was clipped by 1 base and J by 14 bases, with 23 bases between them. Germline loops: CDR1 SGHTA, CDR2 FQGNSA. This CDR3 region has 15 residues. Here the CDR3 reads CASSLGGTLRHEHYF. Written as DNA, the CDR3 is TGTGCCAGCAGCTTAGGTGGGACTCTTCGTCACGAGCACTACTTC.